The T cell receptor beta chain under discussion was sequenced for a study of CD8 T cells in Susac syndrome. With random hexamers, reverse transcription was performed on about 0.45 to 1 ug of RNA. An immunoSEQ multiplex PCR amplified TCR beta CDR3 over 54 Vbeta and 13 Jbeta. TCRdb re-called the immunoSEQ multiplex PCR reads through MiXCR, storing one row per CDR3 protein. The sample yields about 80,000 distinct CDR3 sequences, roughly nine tenths seen once. Blood CD8+ and CD4+ T cells underwent high-throughput TCR beta sequencing. V gave up 2 bases and J gave up 3 bases, with 11 bases separating them. This CDR3 contains 14 residues. Looked up from germline, CDR1 is MNHEY and CDR2 is SVGAGI.

The chain uses TRBV6-5 and TRBJ2-7; no reliable D call. Sequencing was performed on CD8+ T cells from PBMCs. The sequence came from a human donor with multiple sclerosis. CDR3: CASSYGGTSYEQYF. For the CDR3, the DNA is TGTGCCAGCAGTTACGGTGGCACCAGCTACGAGCAGTACTTC.